The rows below give T cell receptor beta chains drawn from one sample of a study of OX40 agonist ivuxolimab in advanced cancers. Method: immunoSEQ multiplex PCR; TCRdb's copy keeps in-frame clones and lacks some. The repertoire consists of more than 85,000 clones, with 90% occurring once and the leading ten covering 1.5% to 2%. Source: CD4+ or CD8+ T cells sorted from blood, taken in a trial of the OX40 agonist ivuxolimab. The origin of the receptors is an adult with an advanced solid tumor such as melanoma, head and neck, liver or kidney cancer. Each CDR3 is given with its conserved first and last residue. D genes are given only for firm matches. Clone size is not always given. Where it is, it says once, few, many or a class for expanded clones.

abundance | j_gene | v_gene | d_gene | CDR3nt | CDR3aa
NA | TRBJ2-1 | TRBV11-3 | TRBD2 | TGTGCCAACGAACTAGCGAGGAATTGCAATGAGCAGTTCTTC | CANELARNCNEQFF
few | TRBJ1-1 | TRBV30 | NA | TGTGCCTGGAGTGCTTTTCCGGGTGAAGCTTTCTTT | CAWSAFPGEAFF
NA | TRBJ2-2 | TRBV7-6 | NA | TGTGCCAGCAGCTTAGTCTGGTCCGGGGAGCTGTTTTTT | CASSLVWSGELFF
NA | TRBJ2-7 | TRBV29-1 | TRBD2 | TGCAGCGTTGATGTTAGCGGGATCTCCTACGAGCAGTACTTC | CSVDVSGISYEQYF
NA | TRBJ2-6 | TRBV28 | TRBD2 | TGTGCCAGCAACGGGGGGGCTGTAGGGGCCAACGTCCTGACTTTC | CASNGGAVGANVLTF
NA | TRBJ2-7 | TRBV6-6 | NA | TGTGCCAGCGGGGCTTACTACGAGCAGTACTTC | CASGAYYEQYF
NA | TRBJ1-2 | TRBV5-1 | TRBD1 | TGCGCCAGCAGCTTAACAGGGGATGACTATGGCTACACCTTC | CASSLTGDDYGYTF
few | TRBJ1-1 | TRBV6-1 | TRBD1 | TGTGCCAGCAGTGAAGTTAGTTCGCAGGGGGCTCGGGCTTTCTTT | CASSEVSSQGARAFF
NA | TRBJ1-1 | TRBV6-1 | NA | TGTGCCAGCAGGACCCCCGGAGGGAGTGAAGCTTTCTTT | CASRTPGGSEAFF
NA | TRBJ2-5 | TRBV5-1 | NA | TGCGCCAGCAGCTCCGACGGGGGCGCCAAGACCCAGTACTTC | CASSSDGGAKTQYF
NA | TRBJ2-7 | TRBV15 | TRBD1 | TGTGCCACCAGCAGAGATCGGGCAGGGGGCTACGAGCAGTACTTC | CATSRDRAGGYEQYF
NA | TRBJ2-3 | TRBV28 | NA | TGTGCCAGCAGTTTGGCGGCGGGACGGTTGGGTACGCAGTATTTT | CASSLAAGRLGTQYF
NA | TRBJ2-5 | TRBV7-8 | NA | TGTGCCAGCAGCCCCTCCCTGCCGGAGGGAGGAGAGACCCAGTACTTC | CASSPSLPEGGETQYF
NA | TRBJ1-5 | TRBV6-1 | NA | TGTGCCAGCGTGGGATCCGCAGATCAGCCCCAGCATTTT | CASVGSADQPQHF
NA | TRBJ2-4 | TRBV7-2 | NA | TGTGCCAGCAGTCACTCCAGGGTCCTAGCCAAAAACATTCAGTACTTC | CASSHSRVLAKNIQYF
NA | TRBJ2-7 | TRBV21-1 | NA | TGTGCCAGCAGCAAACCATCGGACAGGGGGCACGAGCAGTACTTC | CASSKPSDRGHEQYF
NA | TRBJ1-1 | TRBV6-5 | NA | TGTGCCAGCCTGGCAGAGTTGAACACTGAAGCTTTCTTT | CASLAELNTEAFF
NA | TRBJ2-7 | TRBV7-9 | TRBD1 | TGTGCCAGCAGCTACAGACAGGGGATGAACCACGAGCAGTACTTC | CASSYRQGMNHEQYF
NA | TRBJ2-7 | TRBV6-6 | NA | TGTGCCAGCAGTTACTCACCCCCAGGTCCCTCCTACGAGCAGTACTTC | CASSYSPPGPSYEQYF
once | TRBJ2-5 | TRBV9 | NA | TGTGCCAGCAGCGTAGCTAAGTTGGGGACCCAGTACTTC | CASSVAKLGTQYF
NA | TRBJ1-1 | TRBV12-5 | TRBD1 | TGTGCTAGTGGTTTGGGGACAGGTGAAGCTTTCTTT | CASGLGTGEAFF
NA | TRBJ1-4 | TRBV10-3 | NA | TGTGCCATCAGTCCAATCGGCGGGGCAACTAATGAAAAACTGTTTTTT | CAISPIGGATNEKLFF
NA | TRBJ1-4 | TRBV18 | NA | TGTGCCAGCTCCCCTGCCGGTTTGGAACTGTTTTTT | CASSPAGLELFF
NA | TRBJ2-2 | TRBV7-2 | NA | TGTGCCAGCACCCCTAAGGCCGGGGAGCTGTTTTTT | CASTPKAGELFF
NA | TRBJ2-4 | TRBV21-1 | NA | TGTGCCAGCAGCAAAGCGGGGCTAGGGCGTCCCTTAGCCAAAAACATTCAGTACTTC | CASSKAGLGRPLAKNIQYF
NA | TRBJ2-3 | TRBV7-9 | NA | TGTGCCAGCAGCTTAGCGCAGGGTATAAGCACAGATACGCAGTATTTT | CASSLAQGISTDTQYF
NA | TRBJ2-3 | TRBV5-6 | TRBD2 | TGTGCCAGCAGCTTACGTAGCGGGTCCACAGATACGCAGTATTTT | CASSLRSGSTDTQYF
once | TRBJ2-7 | TRBV5-5 | NA | TGTGCCAGCAGCTTTAAGTCGGCAGTCCCATACGAGCAGTACTTC | CASSFKSAVPYEQYF
once | TRBJ2-7 | TRBV11-1 | TRBD2 | TGTGCCAGCAGCACCGGACTAGCGGGAGGCTATACCTACGAGCAGTACTTC | CASSTGLAGGYTYEQYF
NA | TRBJ2-7 | TRBV21-1 | NA | TGTGCCAGCAGCAAATTGGCTCCCGGGACAGCCTACGAGCAGTACTTC | CASSKLAPGTAYEQYF
NA | TRBJ2-7 | TRBV28 | NA | TGTGCCAGCGGCTTCCTCTTCTCCGGGACCTTAGGCTACGAGCAGTACTTC | CASGFLFSGTLGYEQYF
NA | TRBJ1-5 | TRBV4-3 | NA | TGCGCCAGCAGCCAAGTGGGACCGTGGATCGGTATTCAGCCCCAGCATTTT | CASSQVGPWIGIQPQHF
NA | TRBJ2-3 | TRBV4-3 | NA | TGCGCCAGCAGCCAAGAATATAGCCCCACAGATACGCAGTATTTT | CASSQEYSPTDTQYF
NA | TRBJ2-2 | TRBV11-3 | NA | TGTGCCAGCAGTTCCGGGACTGTAGGGTCCGGGGAGCTGTTTTTT | CASSSGTVGSGELFF
NA | TRBJ1-6 | TRBV5-1 | NA | TGCGCCAGCAGCTTTTGGGGAGGTGATTCACCCCTCCACTTT | CASSFWGGDSPLHF
NA | TRBJ2-5 | TRBV4-2 | TRBD2 | TGTGCCAGCAGCCCCTCCCCTAGCGGAGGCTCCCAAGAGACCCAGTACTTC | CASSPSPSGGSQETQYF
NA | TRBJ2-2 | TRBV5-1 | TRBD1 | TGCGCCAGCAGCCGGGGACAGGGCGTCGGGGAGCTGTTTTTT | CASSRGQGVGELFF
NA | TRBJ1-5 | TRBV28 | NA | TGTGCCAGCAGTCTCTTGACTTGGGCCGGCAATCAGCCCCAGCATTTT | CASSLLTWAGNQPQHF
NA | TRBJ2-7 | TRBV19 | NA | TGTGCCAGTAAGGCATTTGATAACTCCTACGAGCAGTACTTC | CASKAFDNSYEQYF
NA | TRBJ1-2 | TRBV7-2 | NA | TGTGCCAGCAGCTTAGGGGCGAACCTCTATGGCTACACCTTC | CASSLGANLYGYTF
NA | TRBJ2-7 | TRBV28 | TRBD1 | TGTGCCAGCAGGCGGACAGGGAGCTCCTACGAGCAGTACTTC | CASRRTGSSYEQYF
NA | TRBJ1-5 | TRBV6-6 | TRBD1 | TGTGCCAGCAGAAGTTCCCGGACAGGGGCAAATCAGCCCCAGCATTTT | CASRSSRTGANQPQHF
NA | TRBJ2-3 | TRBV25-1 | NA | TGTGCCAGCAGTGACTCCGGACGGGGCACAGATACGCAGTATTTT | CASSDSGRGTDTQYF
NA | TRBJ1-1 | TRBV11-1 | NA | TGTGCCAGCAGCTTTGGCAGGGCGAACACTGAAGCTTTCTTT | CASSFGRANTEAFF
NA | TRBJ1-1 | TRBV5-5 | NA | TGTGCCAGCAGCTTGGGTGGCAGTATGAACACTGAAGCTTTCTTT | CASSLGGSMNTEAFF